Following are 7 T cell receptor beta chains from one sample sequenced in a study of CXCR3 chemokines and chemotherapy response in bladder cancer. TCRdb used MiXCR to reprocess the PCR reads, holding one entry per CDR3 protein. The table has approximately 13,000 distinct CDR3 sequences, 9.5% to 15% seen once. This specimen was collected from a patient whose treatment included neoadjuvant chemotherapy. These receptors all stem from a human donor with bladder cancer that did not respond to neoadjuvant chemotherapy.

This clonotype was picked up many times. This chain joins TRBV6-1 and TRBJ1-1, with 8 bases that match TRBD1. Germline V gene sequence: CDR1 MNHNS, CDR2 SASEGT. The CDR3 runs 14 residues. V lost 6 bases and J lost 1; bases outside the gene matches: 4. CDR3 sequence reads: CASRDTGGNTEAFF. Here the CDR3 DNA reads TGTGCCAGCAGAGACACAGGGGGGAACACTGAAGCTTTCTTT.

This clonotype was observed many times. The J gene is TRBJ2-1, the V gene TRBV6-6; a possible D gene is TRBD2 (5 bases). The length of the CDR3 is 15 residues. Trimming removed 5 bases at V and 2 bases at J, with 13 bases between. Germline CDR1 reads MNHNY; CDR2 reads SVGAGI (reference sequence). CDR3 in amino acids: CASSPRRGTYNEQFF. In DNA, the CDR3 is TGTGCCAGCAGTCCTCGGCGAGGGACCTACAATGAGCAGTTCTTC.

The rearrangement uses TRBV12-5 and TRBJ1-6; possibly TRBD1 for D (5 bases). The CDR3 has 16 residues. Germline values: CDR1 LGHNT, CDR2 FRNRAP. V was trimmed by 0 bases and J by 8 bases, leaving 14 bases between them. As DNA, the CDR3 is TGTGCTAGTGGTTTGGTACTAGGGGAGGGGCATTCACCCCTCCACTTT. Translated, it gives CASGLVLGEGHSPLHF.

This clonotype has at least ten counts. The chain has TRBV24-1 and TRBJ2-7; possibly TRBD1 or TRBD2 for D (6 bases each). In germline, CDR1 is KGHDR, CDR2 SFDVKD. V was clipped by 6 bases and J by 3 bases, with 17 bases between them. The CDR3 sequence is 15 residues long. CDR3 bases: TGTGCCACCAGTAAGGGTGGAGGGGGAGGCTACGAGCAGTACTTC. Its protein is CATSKGGGGGYEQYF.

About this clonotype: A much larger clonotype is one base distant, so this may be a read error. The rearrangement links TRBV27 to TRBJ2-5; perhaps TRBD1 as D (6 bases). Trimming took off 5 bases at V and 6 bases at J, with 16 bases between the two ends. CDR3 size: 14 residues. CDR1 MNHEY and CDR2 SMNVEV come from the germline V gene (reference sequence). The CDR3 DNA is TGTGCCAGCAGTCCCCAGGCGCAGGGGAAGACCCAGTACTTC. It yields the protein CASSPQAQGKTQYF.

This clonotype is categorized as medium-sized. The CDR3 bases are TGTGCCAGTTGGGACAGGGCCTATGGCTACACCTTC. Protein sequence: CASWDRAYGYTF. The chain joins TRBV19 to TRBJ1-2; 9 positions match TRBD1. In germline, CDR1 is LNHDA, CDR2 SQIVND (reference sequence). The CDR3 loop spans 12 amino acids. V was clipped by 8 bases and J by 4 bases; unmatched bases: 2.

Only a few counts were recorded for this clonotype. This chain connects TRBV28 to TRBJ1-5; possible D gene TRBD1, 6 bases. The germline V and J ends were trimmed by 0 bases and 7 bases, with 10 bases remaining between them. This CDR3 is built from 14 residues. Looked up from germline, CDR1 is MDHEN and CDR2 is SYDVKM. CDR3 region: CASSLWEGDQPQHF. The CDR3, as DNA: TGTGCCAGCAGTTTATGGGAGGGGGACCAGCCCCAGCATTTT. Complete variable domain (other parts from reference TRBV28 and TRBJ1-5): DVKVTQSSRYLVKRTGEKVFLECVQDMDHENMFWYRQDPGLGLRLIYFSYDVKMKEKGDIPEGYSVSREKKERFSLILESASTNQTSMYLCASSLWEGDQPQHFGDGTRLSIL.